The clone carrying this T cell receptor beta chain was seen once. Methods used by the authors: Scientists estimated how many nucleated cells there were by amplifying reference gene primers. Measured with immunoSEQ multiplex PCR; TCRdb has only the in-frame clones, and not every one. That table gives V, J and clone size, and the DNA gave D and trimming. The table lists about 160,000 clones, 85% of them singletons. The CDR3 spans 17 residues. Germline V lookup: CDR1 SGDLS, CDR2 YYNGEE. The J segment lost 3 bases and the V segment lost 0 bases, leaving 10 bases of the junction unmatched. The data were taken from a study of blood T cell repertoires in COVID-19. Study summary: T cells, B-cell-depleted T cells, or PBMCs supplied cDNA or gDNA.

The source is a human donor with acute or convalescent COVID-19. The donor label of this sample is uncertain. What was sequenced was peripheral blood. The genes are TRBV9 and TRBJ2-3, with 7 bases that match TRBD2. The CDR3 region is CASSVANWRGNTDTQYF. The CDR3 DNA is TGTGCCAGCAGCGTAGCGAATTGGCGGGGGAATACAGATACGCAGTATTTT. Full variable domain (outside the CDR3, taken from reference TRBV9 and TRBJ2-3): DSGVTQTPKHLITATGQRVTLRCSPRSGDLSVYWYQQSLDQGLQFLIQYYNGEERAKGNILERFSAQQFPDLHSELNLSSLELGDSALYFCASSVANWRGNTDTQYFGPGTRLTVL.